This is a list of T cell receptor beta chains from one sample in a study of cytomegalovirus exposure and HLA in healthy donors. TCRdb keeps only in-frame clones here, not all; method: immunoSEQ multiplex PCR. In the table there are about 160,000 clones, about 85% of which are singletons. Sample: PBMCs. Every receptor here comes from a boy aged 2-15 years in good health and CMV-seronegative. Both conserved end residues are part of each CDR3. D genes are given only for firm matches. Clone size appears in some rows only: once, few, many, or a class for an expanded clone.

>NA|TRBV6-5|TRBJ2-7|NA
CASTRGASYEQYF
TGTGCCAGCACTCGCGGGGCCTCCTACGAGCAGTACTTC
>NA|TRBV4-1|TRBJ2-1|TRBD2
CASSQDCPAGGETDTYNEQFF
TGCGCCAGCAGCCAAGATTGTCCAGCGGGGGGCGAGACCGATACTTACAATGAGCAGTTCTTC
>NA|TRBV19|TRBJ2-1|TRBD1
CASSGRDRGQGEQFF
TGTGCCAGTAGTGGGAGGGACAGGGGGCAGGGTGAGCAGTTCTTC
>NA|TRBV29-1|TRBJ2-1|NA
CSVGAGVTYNEQFF
TGCAGCGTTGGCGCAGGGGTAACCTACAATGAGCAGTTCTTC
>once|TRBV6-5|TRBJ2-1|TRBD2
CASSYLSSGAYNEQFF
TGTGCCAGCAGTTACTTATCTAGCGGAGCTTACAATGAGCAGTTCTTC
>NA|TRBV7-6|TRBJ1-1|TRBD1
CASSSARAGGTEAFF
TGTGCCAGCAGCTCAGCCCGGGCAGGGGGGACTGAAGCTTTCTTT
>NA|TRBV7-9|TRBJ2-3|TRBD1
CASSPQGVPDTQYF
TGTGCCAGCAGCCCCCAGGGGGTTCCTGATACGCAGTATTTT
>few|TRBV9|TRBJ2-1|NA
CASSVDIGGLGNEQFF
TGTGCCAGCAGCGTAGATATCGGGGGGCTGGGAAATGAGCAGTTCTTC
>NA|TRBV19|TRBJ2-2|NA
CASSISRQAAGELFF
TGTGCCAGTAGTATCAGTAGACAGGCGGCCGGGGAGCTGTTTTTT
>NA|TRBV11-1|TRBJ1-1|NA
CASSLDSHTEAFF
TGTGCCAGCAGCTTAGATAGTCACACTGAAGCTTTCTTT
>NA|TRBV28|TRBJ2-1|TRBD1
CASSTPGTGYNEQFF
TGTGCCAGCAGTACACCCGGGACAGGTTACAATGAGCAGTTCTTC
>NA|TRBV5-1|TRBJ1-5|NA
CASSLYSTEYSNQPQHF
TGCGCCAGCAGCTTGTACAGCACCGAGTATAGCAATCAGCCCCAGCATTTT
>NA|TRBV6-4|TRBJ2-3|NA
CASSDSGASTDTQYF
TGTGCCAGCAGTGACAGCGGCGCTAGCACAGATACGCAGTATTTT
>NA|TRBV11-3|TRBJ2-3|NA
CASSLTAGSDTQYF
TGTGCCAGCAGCTTGACGGCAGGGTCAGATACGCAGTATTTT
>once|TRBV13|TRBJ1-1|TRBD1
CASSLGRGTEAFF
TGTGCCAGCAGCTTAGGCAGGGGGACTGAAGCTTTCTTT
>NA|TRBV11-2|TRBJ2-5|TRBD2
CASSLEGSGGQETQYF
TGTGCCAGCAGCTTAGAGGGTAGCGGGGGACAGGAGACCCAGTACTTC
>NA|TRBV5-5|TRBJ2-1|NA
CASSLVRPRNEQFF
TGTGCCAGCAGCTTAGTCAGGCCCCGCAATGAGCAGTTCTTC
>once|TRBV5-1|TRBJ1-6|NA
CASSGAQLNSPLHF
TGCGCCAGCAGTGGGGCACAGTTGAATTCACCCCTCCACTTT
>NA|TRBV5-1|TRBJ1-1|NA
CASSSGHPNTEAFF
TGCGCCAGCAGCTCTGGACACCCAAACACTGAAGCTTTCTTT
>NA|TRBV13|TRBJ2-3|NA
CGSSLARSPGDTQYF
TGTGGCAGCAGCTTAGCTAGGAGTCCTGGAGATACGCAGTATTTT
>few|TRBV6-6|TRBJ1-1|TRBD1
CASIGQVNTEAFF
TGTGCCAGCATCGGACAGGTCAACACTGAAGCTTTCTTT
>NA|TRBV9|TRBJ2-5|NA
CASSFRDFLQETQYF
TGTGCCAGCAGCTTCCGGGACTTCCTCCAAGAGACCCAGTACTTC
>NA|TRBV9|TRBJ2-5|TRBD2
CASSPSGGAAGMETQYF
TGTGCCAGCAGCCCCTCCGGGGGGGCGGCGGGAATGGAGACCCAGTACTTC
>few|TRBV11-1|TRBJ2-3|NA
CASSPLLTDTQYF
TGTGCCAGCAGCCCCTTACTCACAGATACGCAGTATTTT
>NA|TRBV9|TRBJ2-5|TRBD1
CASSVGTGAQETQYF
TGTGCCAGCAGCGTAGGGACAGGGGCGCAAGAGACCCAGTACTTC
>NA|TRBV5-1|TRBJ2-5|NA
CASSLAIGRAGETQYF
TGCGCCAGCAGCTTGGCCATAGGCAGGGCGGGGGAGACCCAGTACTTC
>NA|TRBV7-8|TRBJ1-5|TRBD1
CASSPRFPGQGRSNQPQHF
TGTGCCAGCAGCCCACGTTTCCCAGGACAGGGAAGAAGCAATCAGCCCCAGCATTTT
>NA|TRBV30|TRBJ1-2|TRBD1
CAWSVFQGAGGYTF
TGTGCCTGGAGTGTATTCCAGGGGGCAGGAGGCTACACCTTC
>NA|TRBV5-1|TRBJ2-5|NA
CASSYGGGETQYF
TGCGCCAGCAGCTATGGAGGAGGGGAGACCCAGTACTTC
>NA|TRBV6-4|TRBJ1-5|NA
CASSDSAGLNQPQHF
TGTGCCAGCAGTGACTCAGCAGGACTCAATCAGCCCCAGCATTTT
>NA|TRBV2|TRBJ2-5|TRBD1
CASAGGSQETQYF
TGTGCCAGCGCAGGGGGCTCCCAAGAGACCCAGTACTTC
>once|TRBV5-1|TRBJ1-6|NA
CASSSLGDSPLHF
TGCGCCAGCAGCTCCTTGGGAGATTCACCCCTCCACTTT
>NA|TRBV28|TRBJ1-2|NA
CASSGTDPYGYTF
TGTGCCAGCAGTGGTACAGACCCCTATGGCTACACCTTC
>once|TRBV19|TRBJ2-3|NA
CASNNRVPDTQYF
TGTGCCAGTAACAATCGGGTGCCAGATACGCAGTATTTT
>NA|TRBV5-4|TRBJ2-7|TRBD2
CASSSRLAGGARYEQYF
TGTGCCAGCAGCTCCCGTCTGGCGGGAGGGGCCCGGTACGAGCAGTACTTC
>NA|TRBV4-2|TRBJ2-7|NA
CASSQDRVGGRYEQYF
TGTGCCAGCAGCCAAGATCGCGTAGGGGGACGTTACGAGCAGTACTTC
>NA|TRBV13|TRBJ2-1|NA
CASSPARESSYNEQFF
TGTGCCAGCAGCCCAGCCCGGGAGAGCTCCTACAATGAGCAGTTCTTC
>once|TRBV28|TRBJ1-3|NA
CASSATGFSSGNTIYF
TGTGCCAGCAGTGCGACAGGCTTCAGCTCTGGAAACACCATATATTTT
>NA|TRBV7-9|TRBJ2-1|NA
CASRPSRGSYNEQFF
TGTGCCAGCAGACCTTCCAGGGGCTCCTACAATGAGCAGTTCTTC
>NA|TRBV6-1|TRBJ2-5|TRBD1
CASSNGQGKAKTQYF
TGTGCCAGCAGTAACGGACAGGGGAAGGCGAAGACCCAGTACTTC
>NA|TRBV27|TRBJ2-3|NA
CASTRGGGTDTQYF
TGTGCCAGCACCCGAGGGGGGGGAACAGATACGCAGTATTTT
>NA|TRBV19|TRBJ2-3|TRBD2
CASSIGLRTSGEDTQYF
TGTGCCAGTAGTATAGGTCTAAGGACTAGCGGGGAAGATACGCAGTATTTT
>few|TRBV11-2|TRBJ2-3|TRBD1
CASSPQGKWTDTQYF
TGTGCCAGCAGTCCACAGGGGAAGTGGACAGATACGCAGTATTTT
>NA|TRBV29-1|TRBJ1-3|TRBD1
CSVTTGGNGNTIYF
TGCAGCGTCACGACAGGGGGCAATGGAAACACCATATATTTT
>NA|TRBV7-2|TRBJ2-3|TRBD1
CASSSTGGIRAAQYF
TGTGCCAGCAGTTCGACAGGGGGCATTCGAGCCGCGCAGTATTTT
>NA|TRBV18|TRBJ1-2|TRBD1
CASSPLTGDGYTF
TGTGCCAGCTCACCCTTGACAGGGGATGGCTACACCTTC
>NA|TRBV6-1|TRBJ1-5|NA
CASTREISNQPQHF
TGTGCCTCAACGAGGGAAATTAGCAATCAGCCCCAGCATTTT
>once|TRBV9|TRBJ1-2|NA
CASSVGPGRIYGYTF
TGTGCCAGCAGCGTAGGGCCAGGGAGGATCTATGGCTACACCTTC
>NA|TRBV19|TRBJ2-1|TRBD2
CASKNERESNEQFF
TGTGCCAGTAAGAACGAGCGGGAGAGCAATGAGCAGTTCTTC
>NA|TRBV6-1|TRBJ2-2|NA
CASSFRFTGELFF
TGTGCCAGCAGCTTTAGATTCACCGGGGAGCTGTTTTTT
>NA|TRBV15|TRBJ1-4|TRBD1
CATQRGQLNEKLFF
TGTGCCACCCAGAGGGGACAGTTAAATGAAAAACTGTTTTTT
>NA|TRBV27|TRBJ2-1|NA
CASSFPGLKQFF
TGTGCCAGCAGTTTCCCGGGACTCAAGCAGTTCTTC
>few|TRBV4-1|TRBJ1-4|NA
CASSLLGGVLGEKLFF
TGCGCCAGCAGCCTCCTCGGGGGAGTATTAGGAGAAAAACTGTTTTTT
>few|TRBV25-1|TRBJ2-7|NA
CASSEYPRSRGKDEQYF
TGTGCCAGCAGTGAATATCCCCGTAGCAGGGGCAAGGACGAGCAGTACTTC
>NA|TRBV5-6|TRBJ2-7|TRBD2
CASSSVASGSVEQYF
TGTGCCAGCAGCTCGGTGGCTAGCGGGAGTGTAGAGCAGTACTTC
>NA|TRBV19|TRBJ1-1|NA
CASSQGQNTEAFF
TGTGCCAGTAGCCAAGGACAGAACACTGAAGCTTTCTTT
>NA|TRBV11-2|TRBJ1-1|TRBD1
CASSPGQGAMNTEAFF
TGTGCCAGCAGTCCCGGACAGGGGGCTATGAACACTGAAGCTTTCTTT